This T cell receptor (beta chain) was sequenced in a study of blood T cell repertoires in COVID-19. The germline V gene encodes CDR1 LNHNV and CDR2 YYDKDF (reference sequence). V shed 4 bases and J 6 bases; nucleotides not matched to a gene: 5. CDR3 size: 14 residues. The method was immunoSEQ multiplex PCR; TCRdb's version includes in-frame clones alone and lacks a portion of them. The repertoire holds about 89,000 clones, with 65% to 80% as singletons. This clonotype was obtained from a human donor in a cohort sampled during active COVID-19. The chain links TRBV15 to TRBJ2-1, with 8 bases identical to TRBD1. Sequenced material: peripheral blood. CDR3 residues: CATSTDRASNEQFF. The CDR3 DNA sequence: TGTGCCACCAGCACGGACAGGGCTAGCAATGAGCAGTTCTTC.